The rows below give T cell receptor beta chains drawn from one sample of a study of cytotoxic CD8 clonotypes in ibrutinib-treated CLL. The repertoire was sequenced with immunoSEQ multiplex PCR; TCRdb's copy has only in-frame clones and lacks some. Here the sample spans fewer than 100,000 clones, around 79% being singletons. The sequences come from PBMCs, collected after 12 months of ibrutinib treatment. These receptors originate from a human donor with chronic lymphocytic leukemia. The CDR3 runs from the conserved cysteine through the conserved F or W. D genes are given only for firm matches. Where a row states a size, it is once, few, many or the class of an expanded clone; other rows omit it.

J	size	V	D	DNA	CDR3
TRBJ2-1	-	TRBV5-8	TRBD2	TGTGCCAGCAGCCCCCCCGGGACTAGCGGAAATGAGCAGTTCTTC	CASSPPGTSGNEQFF
TRBJ2-2	-	TRBV5-1	-	TGCGCCAGCAGCTTGGTTAGGGCCGGGGAGCTGTTTTTT	CASSLVRAGELFF
TRBJ1-1	-	TRBV28	-	TGTGCCAGCAGTTTCGCGGGAGGCACTGAAGCTTTCTTT	CASSFAGGTEAFF
TRBJ1-2	-	TRBV7-2	TRBD1	TGTGCCAGCAGCTTAGGGGCAGGGGGCGCCTATGGCTACACCTTC	CASSLGAGGAYGYTF
TRBJ2-5	-	TRBV14	-	TGTGCCAGCAGCCAAGTGGGGGAGACCCAGTACTTC	CASSQVGETQYF
TRBJ1-5	-	TRBV28	-	TGTGCCAGCGGTGTCGGCGGGCAGCCCCAGCATTTT	CASGVGGQPQHF
TRBJ1-5	-	TRBV19	-	TGTGCCAGTAGTTGGGGCAGGGATCAGCCCCAGCATTTT	CASSWGRDQPQHF
TRBJ2-3	few	TRBV18	-	TGTGCCAGCTCACCGGGCTTCGGGGAGACAGATACGCAGTATTTT	CASSPGFGETDTQYF
TRBJ2-1	-	TRBV7-2	-	TGTGCCAGCAGCTTAGACACGCTAGCCTCAGAGGACAATGAGCAGTTCTTC	CASSLDTLASEDNEQFF
TRBJ2-1	-	TRBV7-3	TRBD2	TGTGCCAGCAGCCCCCGTCCTCTAGCGGGGCTCTACAATGAGCAGTTCTTC	CASSPRPLAGLYNEQFF
TRBJ2-5	-	TRBV13	-	TGTGCCAGCAGCCCCGTTAGGAGCCAACAAGAGACCCAGTACTTC	CASSPVRSQQETQYF
TRBJ1-4	-	TRBV19	-	TGTGCCAGTCTTGGGCGAGGGCTGGGAGGTGAAAAACTGTTTTTT	CASLGRGLGGEKLFF
TRBJ1-2	-	TRBV7-4	-	TGTGCCAGCAGCTTACGGGGGAACTATGGCTACACCTTC	CASSLRGNYGYTF
TRBJ2-7	-	TRBV7-8	-	TGTGCCAGCAGCCCTTACCTGGACGGGGGCGAGCAGTACTTC	CASSPYLDGGEQYF
TRBJ1-2	-	TRBV7-2	-	TGTGCCAGCACCCGCTGGGGGGGTGGCTACACCTTC	CASTRWGGGYTF
TRBJ2-4	once	TRBV19	TRBD2	TGTGCCAGTAGCCAAACGGGACTAGCGGGAGTTGCGAACATTCAGTACTTC	CASSQTGLAGVANIQYF
TRBJ2-2	-	TRBV28	TRBD2	TGTGCCAGCAGGAACGGACTAGCGGGAGGGCCGGGCACCGGGGAGCTGTTTTTT	CASRNGLAGGPGTGELFF
TRBJ1-5	-	TRBV20-1	-	TGCAGTGCTAGGGGGGCCTCAGCCCAGCATTTT	CSARGASAQHF
TRBJ1-4	-	TRBV4-1	-	TGCGCCAGCAGCCAAGTGGGTGAAAAACTGTTTTTT	CASSQVGEKLFF
TRBJ2-6	-	TRBV5-1	-	TGCGCCAGCAGCTTCGGAACTAACAACGTCCTGACTTTC	CASSFGTNNVLTF
TRBJ1-2	-	TRBV30	-	TGTGCCTGGAGCCCCCCCGCAGGGTTCTATGGCTACACCTTC	CAWSPPAGFYGYTF
TRBJ1-5	-	TRBV9	-	TGTGCCAGCAGCGTGACGGGGAGTAGCAATCAGCCCCAGCATTTT	CASSVTGSSNQPQHF
TRBJ2-2	-	TRBV7-2	TRBD1	TGTGCCAGCAGTCGGCGACAGGGCGGGACCGGGGAGCTGTTTTTT	CASSRRQGGTGELFF
TRBJ1-5	-	TRBV11-2	-	TGTGCCAGCAGCTTAGCGGGGGGCTTCGAGCCCCAGCATTTT	CASSLAGGFEPQHF
TRBJ1-5	once	TRBV27	-	TGTGCCAGCAGTTCACAGCGCAATCAGCCCCAGCATTTT	CASSSQRNQPQHF
TRBJ1-1	-	TRBV25-1	TRBD1	TGTGCCAGTAGCAGGGGGCTCGACACTGAAGCTTTCTTT	CASSRGLDTEAFF
TRBJ1-2	-	TRBV7-9	-	TGTGCCAGCAGCCGATCAACCGATGGCTACACCTTC	CASSRSTDGYTF
TRBJ2-7	-	TRBV2	TRBD2	TGTGCCAGCAGTGTTTTGGGGACTAGTGGGGCCTACGAGCAGTACTTC	CASSVLGTSGAYEQYF
TRBJ2-3	once	TRBV7-9	-	TGTGCCAGCAGGGGCTTGTATACGCAGTATTTT	CASRGLYTQYF
TRBJ1-3	-	TRBV7-6	-	TGTGCCAGCAGGGCTTCAAACTCTGGAAACACCATATATTTT	CASRASNSGNTIYF
TRBJ1-5	-	TRBV5-5	-	TGTGCCAGCAGCTTGTGGGGGAGCAATCAGCCCCAGCATTTT	CASSLWGSNQPQHF
TRBJ2-1	-	TRBV2	-	TGTGCCAGCAGTTACCAGGACAGTTTCTACAATGAGCAGTTCTTC	CASSYQDSFYNEQFF
TRBJ2-1	-	TRBV6-6	TRBD2	TGTGCCAGCAGTGACGGGACTAGATGGGCGGGGTTCTTC	CASSDGTRWAGFF
TRBJ2-7	many	TRBV7-9	TRBD1	TGTGCCAGCAGCCAGTCGCCGGGACAGGGTAGCTACGAGCAGTACTTC	CASSQSPGQGSYEQYF
TRBJ1-4	-	TRBV7-8	TRBD1	TGTGCCAGCAGCGACTCGACAGGGGAGTATGAAAAACTGTTTTTT	CASSDSTGEYEKLFF
TRBJ2-3	-	TRBV7-3	-	TGTGCCAGCAGCTTTGGGTGGGGGCCCACAGATACGCAGTATTTT	CASSFGWGPTDTQYF
TRBJ1-1	-	TRBV19	-	TGTGCCAGTAGCCCAAGTATTAGCACTGAAGCTTTCTTT	CASSPSISTEAFF
TRBJ2-5	-	TRBV18	-	TGTGCCAGCTCACAGGGGACCCAAGAGACCCAGTACTTC	CASSQGTQETQYF
TRBJ2-5	-	TRBV7-2	-	TGTGCCAGCAGCTCCTTTATGGGAGAGACCCAGTACTTC	CASSSFMGETQYF
TRBJ2-7	once	TRBV7-2	TRBD1	TGTGCCAGCAGACCGACAGGGGCTGGCTACGAGCAGTACTTC	CASRPTGAGYEQYF
TRBJ2-1	-	TRBV19	TRBD1	TGTGCCAGTAGTACTCGGACAGGGGTGGTACAGTTCTTC	CASSTRTGVVQFF
TRBJ1-6	-	TRBV6-5	-	TGTGCCAGCAGTTACTCGGACAGTAATTCACCCCTCCACTTT	CASSYSDSNSPLHF
TRBJ2-1	many	TRBV6-6	-	TGTGCCAGCAGCCCCAGGGTCTTATCGTCCTACAATGAGCAGTTCTTC	CASSPRVLSSYNEQFF
TRBJ2-3	few	TRBV7-2	-	TGTGCCAGCAGCTTAAGGGTAGCGGATACGCAGTATTTT	CASSLRVADTQYF
TRBJ2-7	-	TRBV12-1	-	TGTGCCAGCAGCTGCCCACCGGGACTAGCGGGAGGGCCCCACGAGCAGTACTTC	CASSCPPGLAGGPHEQYF
TRBJ1-4	-	TRBV7-9	TRBD1	TGTGCCAGCAGCTTGGACAGGGCGGTTGAAAAACTGTTTTTT	CASSLDRAVEKLFF
TRBJ2-7	few	TRBV28	-	TGTGCCAGCACCCGGGACACCGCCTACGAGCAGTACTTC	CASTRDTAYEQYF
TRBJ1-1	once	TRBV11-2	-	TGTGCCAGCAGCCCAAGACTGAGAAGCAACACTGAAGCTTTCTTT	CASSPRLRSNTEAFF
TRBJ1-2	many	TRBV5-5	-	TGTGCCAGCAGCACGGACCCATTGCAGGGCTACACCTTC	CASSTDPLQGYTF
TRBJ2-7	many	TRBV20-1	-	TGCAGTGCCGGGGAGCAGTACTTC	CSAGEQYF
TRBJ1-5	-	TRBV4-2	-	TGTGCCAGCAGCCACCCCGGGGGCCGAGGAGGCAATCAGCCCCAGCATTTT	CASSHPGGRGGNQPQHF
TRBJ2-5	-	TRBV30	TRBD2	TGTGCCTGGGGGGGACTACCGGGGGAGACCCAGTACTTC	CAWGGLPGETQYF
TRBJ2-2	few	TRBV30	TRBD1	TGTGCCTGGAGTGCCCAGGGGGCGGACACCGGGGAGCTGTTTTTT	CAWSAQGADTGELFF
TRBJ2-2	-	TRBV27	-	TGTGCCAGCAGCCTAACAGGCGCAATGATGTTTTTT	CASSLTGAMMFF
TRBJ2-5	-	TRBV6-5	TRBD2	TGTGCCAGCAGCCCCGGGCTAGCGGGGACCCAGTACTTC	CASSPGLAGTQYF
TRBJ2-5	few	TRBV13	TRBD2	TGTGCCAGCAGCCCCGGACTAGCGGGAGTGGGGGAGGAGACCCAGTACTTC	CASSPGLAGVGEETQYF
TRBJ1-1	-	TRBV7-3	-	TGTGCCAGCAGCCCCCAGACAGGGAACACTGAAGCTTTCTTT	CASSPQTGNTEAFF
TRBJ2-7	-	TRBV28	TRBD1	TGTGCCAGCAGCCCGACAGGGGGGTCCTACGAGCAGTACTTC	CASSPTGGSYEQYF
TRBJ1-5	few	TRBV7-9	-	TGTGCCAGCAGCTTGGTGGGTCAGCCCCAGCATTTT	CASSLVGQPQHF
TRBJ2-4	-	TRBV28	-	TGTGCCAGCAGAACGGGGCTAGCCAAAAACATTCAGTACTTC	CASRTGLAKNIQYF